The clone carrying this TCR beta chain turned up a few times. This entry is derived from a study of T-cell reconstitution after alpha-beta-depleted transplantation in children. The length of the CDR3 is 16 residues. Germline trimming cut 3 bases from V and 4 bases from J; bases unmatched to any gene: 8. Unique molecular identifiers were incorporated when the TCRbeta library was constructed. A single record per CDR3 protein comes from TCRdb applying MiXCR to the PCR reads. The table includes roughly 500,000 distinct CDR3 sequences, less than 35% detected once. The sample consisted of PBMCs from the stem cell graft donor, taken from the stem cell graft. The TCR was taken from a human donor who donated a stem cell graft to a child with aplastic anemia. This rearrangement joins TRBV12-3 or TRBV12-4 to TRBJ1-5, with 8 bases fitting TRBD1. The CDR3 coding sequence is TGTGCCAGCAGTTTTGGACAGGGAGCCCCTAATCAGCCCCAGCATTTT. It translates to CASSFGQGAPNQPQHF.